This TCR beta chain derives from a study of molecular identifiers for immune sequencing clone quantification. The overall study: Replicates partitioned RNA from around 18,000 or 91,000 naive CD8 cells into five parts, sequencing four.

This CDR3 is built from 17 residues. Germline V lookup: CDR1 SGHVS, CDR2 FNYEAQ. The V and J ends lost 1 base and 0 bases respectively, with 14 bases between them. Sorting isolated naive CD8 T cells as CD8+CD4-CCR7+CD45RA+ events. For bulk TCR libraries, previously described methods and listed TCR primers were used. TCRdb re-called the PCR reads through MiXCR, storing one row per CDR3 protein. The repertoire holds about half a million distinct CDR3 sequences, with over 20% as singletons. This clonotype was seen a few times. The sequence was obtained from a human donor in good health. Some libraries in this study had Jurkat cell RNA spiked in. The rearrangement uses TRBV7-6 and TRBJ2-3, with a weak D call TRBD2 (6 bases). Sequences were obtained from naive CD8+ T cells from blood, with Jurkat cell RNA spiked in. Indicated subset: FACS-sorted CD8+CD4-CCR7+CD45RA+ naive T cells. This chain's CDR3 is CASSLEVSSASTDTQYF. CDR3 nucleotide sequence: TGTGCCAGCAGCTTAGAAGTGTCTAGCGCCAGCACAGATACGCAGTATTTT. The full variable domain, rest sourced from reference TRBV7-6 and TRBJ2-3, is GAGVSQSPRYKVTKRGQDVALRCDPISGHVSLYWYRQALGQGPEFLTYFNYEAQQDKSGLPNDRFSAERPEGSISTLTIQRTEQRDSAMYRCASSLEVSSASTDTQYFGPGTRLTVL.